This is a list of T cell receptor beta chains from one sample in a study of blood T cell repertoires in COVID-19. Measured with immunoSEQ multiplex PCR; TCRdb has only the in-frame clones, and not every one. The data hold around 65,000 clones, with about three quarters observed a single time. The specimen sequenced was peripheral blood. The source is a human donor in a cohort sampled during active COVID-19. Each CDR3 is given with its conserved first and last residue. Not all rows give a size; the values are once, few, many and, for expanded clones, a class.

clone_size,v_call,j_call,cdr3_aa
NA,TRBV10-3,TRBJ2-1,CAISVTGGYNEQFF
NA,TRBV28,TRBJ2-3,CASSPGLAGVGTQYF
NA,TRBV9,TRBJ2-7,CASSAHPAPGGEQYF
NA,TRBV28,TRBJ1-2,CASSLGGALYYGYTF
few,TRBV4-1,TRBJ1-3,CASSQEAGPGNTIYF
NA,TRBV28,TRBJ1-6,CASTSTGNNSPLHF
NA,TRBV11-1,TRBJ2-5,CASSLTTGRETQYF
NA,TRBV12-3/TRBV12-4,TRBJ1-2,CASSYGVYGYTF
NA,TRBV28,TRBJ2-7,CATSGQGYEQYF
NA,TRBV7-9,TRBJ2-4,CASSPTGGLIHF
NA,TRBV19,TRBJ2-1,CASSIRGRSSNEQFF